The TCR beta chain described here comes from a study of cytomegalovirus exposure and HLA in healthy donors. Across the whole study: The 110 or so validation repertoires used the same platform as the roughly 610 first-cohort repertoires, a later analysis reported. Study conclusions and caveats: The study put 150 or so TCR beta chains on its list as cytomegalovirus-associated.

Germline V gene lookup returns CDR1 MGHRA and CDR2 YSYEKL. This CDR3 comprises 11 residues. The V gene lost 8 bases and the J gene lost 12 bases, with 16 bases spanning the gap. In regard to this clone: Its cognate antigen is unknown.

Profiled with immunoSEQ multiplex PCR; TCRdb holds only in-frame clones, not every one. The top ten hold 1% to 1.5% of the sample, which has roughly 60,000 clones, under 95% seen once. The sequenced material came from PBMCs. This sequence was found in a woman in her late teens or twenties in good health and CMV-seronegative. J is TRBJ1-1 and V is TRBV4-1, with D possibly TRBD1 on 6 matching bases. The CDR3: CASAQTGPTFF. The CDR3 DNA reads TGCGCCAGCGCACAAACAGGGCCAACTTTCTTT.